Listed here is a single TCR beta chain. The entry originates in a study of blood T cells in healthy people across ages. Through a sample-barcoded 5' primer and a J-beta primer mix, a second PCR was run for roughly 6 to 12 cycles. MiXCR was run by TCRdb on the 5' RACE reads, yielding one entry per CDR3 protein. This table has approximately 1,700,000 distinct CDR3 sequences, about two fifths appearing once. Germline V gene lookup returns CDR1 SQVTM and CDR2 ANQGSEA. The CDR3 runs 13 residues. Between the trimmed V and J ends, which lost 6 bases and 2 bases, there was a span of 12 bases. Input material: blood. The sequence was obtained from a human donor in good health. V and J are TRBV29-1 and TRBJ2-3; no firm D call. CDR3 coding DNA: TGCAGCGTCTGCGTGGGGTTCACAGATACGCAGTATTTT. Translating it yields CSVCVGFTDTQYF.